This entry is about one TCR beta chain. The target antigen is unknown. This entry is derived from a study of vaccination effects on CD4 cells after COVID-19. The CDR3 loop spans 15 amino acids. The V end was cut by 7 bases, the J end by 4 bases, with 19 bases between. CDR1 and CDR2 from the germline V gene are LNHDA and SQIVND (reference sequence). Before any sequencing was done, the ViraFEST assay used viral peptide pools to expand antigen-specific CD4+ T cells. After more than 8 days in culture, the CD4+ T cells were isolated. In the vaccine recipients, nucleocapsid antibodies were negative and there was no prior SARS-CoV-2 infection. Libraries were prepared by immunoSEQ multiplex PCR; TCRdb keeps only in-frame clonotypes and omits some of them. The sample carries just under 65,000 clones, less than 80% recorded once.

The clonotype originates from a human donor who received a COVID-19 vaccine. The V call is TRBV19, the J call TRBJ1-2; D may be TRBD1 (5 bases). This specimen consisted of CD4+ T cells from PBMCs cultured with HCoV-OC43 spike peptides, obtained before COVID-19 vaccination. Subset defined: HCoV-OC43 spike overlapping peptide pool stimulation. CDR3 residues: CASIRSPGRSYGYTF. The CDR3 DNA sequence: TGTGCCAGTATCAGATCTCCGGGACGGAGCTATGGCTACACCTTC.